The clone carrying this T cell receptor (beta chain) appeared a few times. The data originate from a study of T-cell memory formation after mild COVID-19. For the study at large: TCR clusters were mostly donor specific.

Looked up from germline, CDR1 is MNHEY and CDR2 is SVGAGI. Germline trimming cut 2 bases from V and 9 bases from J; bases unmatched to any gene: 8. The CDR3 length is 15 residues. MiXCR was run by TCRdb on the 5' RACE reads, yielding one entry per CDR3 protein. The sample yields roughly 300,000 distinct CDR3 sequences, 15% to 20% seen once. This chain uses TRBV6-5 with TRBJ2-1, with 9 bases identical to TRBD1. The TCR was taken from a man aged 18 to 29 who had mild COVID-19 (a few samples of this study predate the infection). Cell type and time point are not known. The source material was PBMCs or a T cell subset sorted from them (not recorded which). The DNA for the CDR3 is TGTGCCAGCAGTTACCAAGGACAGGGGTCGGGTGAGCAGTTCTTC. Residues: CASSYQGQGSGEQFF.